This T cell receptor beta chain was found in a study of cytomegalovirus exposure and HLA in healthy donors. General study results and limits: In all likelihood, a cluster of highly shared sequence variants was a sequencing artifact. Cytomegalovirus association was listed for about 150 TCR beta chains.

This clone was seen a few times. Its specificity is unknown. The CDR3 sequence is 14 residues long. The germline CDR1 and CDR2 sequences are MNHEY and SVGAGI. V gave up 5 bases and J gave up 3 bases, with 14 bases separating them. 13 Jbeta primers and 60 Vbeta primers were used for the PCR. Sequencing used immunoSEQ multiplex PCR; TCRdb keeps in-frame clones, though not all of them. The table shows fewer than 250,000 clones, with around 87% occurring only once. The chain links TRBV6-5 to TRBJ2-7; D is undetermined. Specimen: PBMCs. This receptor was identified in a man aged 25-45 years in good health and CMV-seronegative. CDR3 DNA sequence: TGTGCCAGCAGTAACCCAGGTGCCAACTACGAGCAGTACTTC. Amino acids: CASSNPGANYEQYF.